This TCR beta chain was sequenced for a study of blood T cell repertoires in COVID-19. Study-level background: Collection of acute and convalescent COVID-19 samples took place in the United States, Italy and Spain.

Across roughly 25 US areas, participants ranged in age from 18 to 89 years. Cohorts were determined from participant-reported clinical history. Trimming left V 0 bases short and J 10 bases short, with 10 bases between. The CDR3 covers 14 residues. CDR1 SNHLY and CDR2 FYNNEI come from the germline V gene. Methods used by the authors: Amplified reference gene primers provided the basis for estimating nucleated cell counts. Data came from immunoSEQ multiplex PCR; TCRdb stores just in-frame clones and leaves some out. V and J calls and clone size are copied from that table; D and trimming were computed from the DNA. The sample records 200,000 or so clones, roughly 88% being singletons.

This clonotype was obtained from a woman aged 40 to 50 with acute COVID-19. The sample consisted of PBMCs or T cells enriched from blood (not recorded which). This chain joins TRBV2 and TRBJ1-6; tentative D call: TRBD1 (5 bases). The CDR3 bases are TGTGCCAGCAGTGAAGCGCGCGGGGCCTCACCCCTCCACTTT. This encodes CASSEARGASPLHF.